This T cell receptor (beta chain) originates from a study of blood T cell repertoires in COVID-19. On the study more broadly: Acute and convalescent COVID-19 samples came from the United States, Italy and Spain. T cells, B-cell-depleted T cells, or PBMCs provided the cDNA or gDNA that served as material.

Original processing notes: The authors estimated nucleated cell counts from reference gene primer amplification. Sequenced by immunoSEQ multiplex PCR; TCRdb stores in-frame clones only, minus some. That table supplies the V and J calls and clone size; D and trimming were determined from the DNA. The sample lists some 200,000 clones, almost 90% seen once, with approximately 1.5% in the top ten. Deletions cut 1 base from V and 7 bases from J, with 7 bases between. CDR3 length: 12 amino acids. Germline lookup yields CDR1 KGHDR and CDR2 SFDVKD. Sequences were obtained from peripheral blood. The gene calls are TRBV24-1 and TRBJ2-7; maybe TRBD1 (5 bases). The TCR was taken from a man aged 18 to 29 with active or convalescent COVID-19. The CDR3 region is CATSDFRGEQYF. Written as DNA, the CDR3 is TGTGCCACCAGTGATTTTAGGGGTGAGCAGTACTTC.